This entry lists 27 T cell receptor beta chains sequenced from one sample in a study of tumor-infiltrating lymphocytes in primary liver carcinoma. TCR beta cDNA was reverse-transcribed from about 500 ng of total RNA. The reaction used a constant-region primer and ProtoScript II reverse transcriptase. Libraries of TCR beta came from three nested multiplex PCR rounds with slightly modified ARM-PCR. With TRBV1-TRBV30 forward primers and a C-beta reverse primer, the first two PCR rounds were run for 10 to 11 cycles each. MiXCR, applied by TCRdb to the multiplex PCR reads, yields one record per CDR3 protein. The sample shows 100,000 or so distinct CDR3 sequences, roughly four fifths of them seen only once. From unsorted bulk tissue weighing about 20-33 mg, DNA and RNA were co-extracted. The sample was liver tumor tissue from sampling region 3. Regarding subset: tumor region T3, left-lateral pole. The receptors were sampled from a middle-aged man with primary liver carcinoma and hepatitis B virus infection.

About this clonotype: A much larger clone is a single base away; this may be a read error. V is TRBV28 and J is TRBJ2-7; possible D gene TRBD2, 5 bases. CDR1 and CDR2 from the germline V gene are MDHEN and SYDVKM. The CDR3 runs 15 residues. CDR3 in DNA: TGTGCCAACAGTTCCCCCGCTAGCAGTAGATACGAGCAGTACTTC. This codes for CANSSPASSRYEQYF.

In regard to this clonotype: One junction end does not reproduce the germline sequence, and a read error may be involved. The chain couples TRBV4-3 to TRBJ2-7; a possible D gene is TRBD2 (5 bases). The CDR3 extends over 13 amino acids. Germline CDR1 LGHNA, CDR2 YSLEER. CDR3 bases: TGCGCCAACAGCCACGTTGGGGAGTCCGAGCAGTACTTC. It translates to CANSHVGESEQYF.

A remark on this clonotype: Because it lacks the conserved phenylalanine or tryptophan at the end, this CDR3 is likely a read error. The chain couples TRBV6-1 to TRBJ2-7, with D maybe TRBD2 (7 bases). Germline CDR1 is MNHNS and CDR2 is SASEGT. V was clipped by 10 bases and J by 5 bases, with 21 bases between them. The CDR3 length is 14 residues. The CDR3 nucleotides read TGTGCCACGGATAAAGTCTCGGGGGGCAACGAGCAGTACATC. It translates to CATDKVSGGNEQYI.

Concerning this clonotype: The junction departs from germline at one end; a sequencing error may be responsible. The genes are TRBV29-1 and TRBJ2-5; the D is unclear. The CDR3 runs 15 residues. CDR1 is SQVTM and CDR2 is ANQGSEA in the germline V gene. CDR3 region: CNVEGPGHFQEIQYF. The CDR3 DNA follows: TGCAATGTTGAAGGACCCGGGCACTTCCAAGAGATCCAGTACTTC.

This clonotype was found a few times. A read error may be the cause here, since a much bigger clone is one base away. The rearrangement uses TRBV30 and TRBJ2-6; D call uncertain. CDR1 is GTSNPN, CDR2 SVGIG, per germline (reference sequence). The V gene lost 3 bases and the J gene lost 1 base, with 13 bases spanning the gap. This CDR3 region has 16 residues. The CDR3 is CAWRRKGRSGANVLTF. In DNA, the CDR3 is TGTGCCTGGAGACGGAAGGGTAGATCTGGGGCCAACGTCCTGACTTTC.

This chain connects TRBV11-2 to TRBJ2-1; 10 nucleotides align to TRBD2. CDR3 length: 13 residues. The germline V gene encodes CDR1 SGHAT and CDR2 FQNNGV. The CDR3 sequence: CAISGTSVREQFF. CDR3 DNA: TGTGCTATCTCCGGGACTAGCGTGAGGGAGCAGTTCTTC.

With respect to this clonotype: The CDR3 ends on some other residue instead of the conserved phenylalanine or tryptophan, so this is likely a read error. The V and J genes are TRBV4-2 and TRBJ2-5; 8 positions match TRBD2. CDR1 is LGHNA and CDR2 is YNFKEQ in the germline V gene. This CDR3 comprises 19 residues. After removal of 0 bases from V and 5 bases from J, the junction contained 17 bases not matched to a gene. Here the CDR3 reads CASSQDRLITGGPGETQYS. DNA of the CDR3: TGTGCCAGCAGCCAAGATCGGTTGATAACGGGAGGGCCCGGGGAGACCCAGTACTCC.

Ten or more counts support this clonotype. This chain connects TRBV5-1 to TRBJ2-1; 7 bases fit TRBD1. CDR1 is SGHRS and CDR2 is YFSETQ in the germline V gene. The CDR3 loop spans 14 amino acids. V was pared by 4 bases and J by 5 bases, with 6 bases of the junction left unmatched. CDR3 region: CASSPTGANNEQFF. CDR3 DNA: TGCGCCAGCAGCCCTACAGGGGCGAACAATGAGCAGTTCTTC.

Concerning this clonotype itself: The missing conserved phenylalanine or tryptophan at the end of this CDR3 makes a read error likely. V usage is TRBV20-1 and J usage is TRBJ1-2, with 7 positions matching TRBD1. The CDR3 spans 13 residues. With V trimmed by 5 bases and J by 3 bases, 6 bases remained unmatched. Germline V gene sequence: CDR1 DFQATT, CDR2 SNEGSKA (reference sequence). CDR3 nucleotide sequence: TGCAGTGCTCCCAGACAGGGTTACTATGGCTACACCTTA. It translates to CSAPRQGYYGYTL.

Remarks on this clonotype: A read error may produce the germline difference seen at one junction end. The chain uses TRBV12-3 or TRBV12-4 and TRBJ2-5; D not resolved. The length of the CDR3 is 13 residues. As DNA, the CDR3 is TGTGCCAGCTGTTTAAGCTGGGTAGAGACCCAGTACTTC. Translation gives CASCLSWVETQYF.

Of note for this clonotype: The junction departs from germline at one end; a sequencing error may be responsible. The CDR3 protein is CACNSGTGDSHLHF. In DNA form, the CDR3 reads TGTGCCTGCAACTCCGGGACAGGGGATTCACACCTCCACTTT. The V call is TRBV12-3 or TRBV12-4, the J call TRBJ1-6; 10 nucleotides line up with TRBD1. The CDR3 contains 14 residues.

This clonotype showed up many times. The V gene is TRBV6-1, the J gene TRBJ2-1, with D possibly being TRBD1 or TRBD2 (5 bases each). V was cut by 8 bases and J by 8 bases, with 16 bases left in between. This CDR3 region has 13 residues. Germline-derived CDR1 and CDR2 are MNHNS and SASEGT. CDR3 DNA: TGTGCCAGCTCCCGGGACGAAAAGTATGAGCAGTTCTTC. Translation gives CASSRDEKYEQFF.

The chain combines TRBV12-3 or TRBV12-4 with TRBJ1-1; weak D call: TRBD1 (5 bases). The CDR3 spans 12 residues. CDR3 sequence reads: CVNSSAGSEAFF. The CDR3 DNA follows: TGTGTCAACAGTTCGGCAGGGAGTGAAGCTTTCTTT.

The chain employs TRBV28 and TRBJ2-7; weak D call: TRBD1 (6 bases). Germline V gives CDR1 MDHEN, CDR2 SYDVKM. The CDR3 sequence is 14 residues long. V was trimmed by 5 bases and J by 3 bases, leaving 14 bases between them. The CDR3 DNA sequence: TGTGCCAGCAGTCATCGACAGGAATACTACGAGCAGTACTTC. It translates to CASSHRQEYYEQYF.

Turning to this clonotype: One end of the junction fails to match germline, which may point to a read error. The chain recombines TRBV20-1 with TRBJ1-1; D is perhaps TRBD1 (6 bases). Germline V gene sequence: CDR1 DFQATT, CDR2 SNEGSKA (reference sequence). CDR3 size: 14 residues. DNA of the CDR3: TGTAATGCTAGAGATGACAGGAAGAACACTGAAGCTTTCTTT. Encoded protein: CNARDDRKNTEAFF.

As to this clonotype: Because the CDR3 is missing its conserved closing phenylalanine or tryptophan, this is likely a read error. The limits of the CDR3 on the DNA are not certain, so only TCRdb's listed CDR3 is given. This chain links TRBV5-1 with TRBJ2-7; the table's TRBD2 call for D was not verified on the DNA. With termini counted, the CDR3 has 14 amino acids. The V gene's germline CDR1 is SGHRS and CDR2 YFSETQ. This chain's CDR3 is CASSLQSGTYEQYY.

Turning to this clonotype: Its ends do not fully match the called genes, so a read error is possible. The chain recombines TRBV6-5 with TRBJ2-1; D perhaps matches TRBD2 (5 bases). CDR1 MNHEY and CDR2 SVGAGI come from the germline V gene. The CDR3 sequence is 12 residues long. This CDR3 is CVSGRGLNEQFF. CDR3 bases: TGTGTCAGCGGTCGAGGACTTAATGAGCAGTTCTTC.

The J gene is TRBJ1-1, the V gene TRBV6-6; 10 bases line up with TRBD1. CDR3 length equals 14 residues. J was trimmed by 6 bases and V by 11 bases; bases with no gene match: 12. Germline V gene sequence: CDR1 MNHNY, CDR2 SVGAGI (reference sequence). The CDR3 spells CACTYDRGLPEAFF. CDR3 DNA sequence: TGTGCCTGCACGTATGACAGGGGGCTTCCTGAAGCTTTCTTT.

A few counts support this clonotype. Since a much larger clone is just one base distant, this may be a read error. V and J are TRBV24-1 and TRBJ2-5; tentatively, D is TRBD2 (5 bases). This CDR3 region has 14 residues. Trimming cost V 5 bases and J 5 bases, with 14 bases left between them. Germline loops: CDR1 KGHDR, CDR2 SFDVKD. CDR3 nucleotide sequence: TGTGCCACCAGTGGCCGGGGTCCGTGGGAGACCCAGTACTTC. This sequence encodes CATSGRGPWETQYF.

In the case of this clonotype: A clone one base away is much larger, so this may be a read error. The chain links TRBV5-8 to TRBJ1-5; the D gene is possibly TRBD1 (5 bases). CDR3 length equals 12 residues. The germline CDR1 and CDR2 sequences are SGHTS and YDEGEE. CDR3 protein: CVSSWGMGPQHF. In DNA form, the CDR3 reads TGTGTCAGCAGCTGGGGGATGGGGCCCCAGCATTTT.

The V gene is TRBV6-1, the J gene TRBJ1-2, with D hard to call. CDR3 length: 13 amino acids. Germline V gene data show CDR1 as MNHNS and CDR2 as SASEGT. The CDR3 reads CVSPRTTSYGYTF. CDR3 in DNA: TGTGTCAGTCCACGGACCACTTCATATGGCTACACCTTC.

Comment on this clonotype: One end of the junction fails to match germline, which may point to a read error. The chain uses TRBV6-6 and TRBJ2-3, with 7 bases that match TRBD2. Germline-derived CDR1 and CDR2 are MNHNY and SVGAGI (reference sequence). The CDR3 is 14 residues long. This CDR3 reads CASSWEGSTDTQYF. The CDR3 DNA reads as TGTGCCAGCAGTTGGGAGGGAAGCACTGATACGCAGTATTTT.

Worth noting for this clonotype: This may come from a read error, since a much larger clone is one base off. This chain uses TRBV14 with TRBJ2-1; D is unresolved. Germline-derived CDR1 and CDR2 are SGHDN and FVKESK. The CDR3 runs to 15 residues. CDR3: CAGSQDIDSHNEQFF. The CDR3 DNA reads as TGTGCCGGCAGCCAAGATATCGACTCTCACAATGAGCAGTTCTTC.

This chain's CDR3 is CAISMGGYGYTF. As DNA, the CDR3 is TGTGCCATCAGCATGGGGGGCTATGGCTACACCTTC. The chain employs TRBV12-3 or TRBV12-4 and TRBJ1-2; D possibly corresponds to TRBD1 (5 bases). The CDR3 spans 12 residues. Deletions cut 10 bases from V and 4 bases from J, with 13 bases between.

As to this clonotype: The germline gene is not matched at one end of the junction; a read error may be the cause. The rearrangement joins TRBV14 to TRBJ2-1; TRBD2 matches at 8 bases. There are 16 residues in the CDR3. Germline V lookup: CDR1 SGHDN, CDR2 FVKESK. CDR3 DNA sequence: TGTGCCAGCATTGCCGTAGCGGGATGGGTAAAAAATGAGCAGTGCTTC. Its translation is CASIAVAGWVKNEQCF.

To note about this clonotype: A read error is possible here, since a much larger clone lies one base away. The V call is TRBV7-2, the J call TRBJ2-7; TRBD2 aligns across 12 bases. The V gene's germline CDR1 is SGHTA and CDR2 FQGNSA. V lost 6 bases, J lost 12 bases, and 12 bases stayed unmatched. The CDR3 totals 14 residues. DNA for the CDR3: TGTACCAGCAGTTCTCCCACTAGCGGGAGGAAAATGTACTTC. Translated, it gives CTSSSPTSGRKMYF.

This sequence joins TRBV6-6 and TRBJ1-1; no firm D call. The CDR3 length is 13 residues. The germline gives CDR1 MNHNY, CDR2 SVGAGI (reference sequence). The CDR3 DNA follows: TGTGCAATCAGTTACTCGAGCGGGACTGAAGCTTTCTTT. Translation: CAISYSSGTEAFF.